This entry lists 18 T cell receptor beta chains sequenced from one sample in a study of neoadjuvant nivolumab and ipilimumab in lung cancer. Data came from immunoSEQ multiplex PCR; TCRdb stores just in-frame clones and leaves some out. The table lists over 5,500 clones, less than 85% of them singletons, with approximately 4% in the top ten. The sample consisted of tumor tissue, taken after neoadjuvant nivolumab, alone or with ipilimumab, at or shortly before surgery. Every receptor here comes from an adult with non-small cell lung cancer.

This chain's CDR3 is CSVGRTGVAGYGYTF. Here the CDR3 DNA reads TGCAGCGTCGGAAGAACAGGGGTAGCGGGCTATGGCTACACCTTC. This chain links TRBV29-1 with TRBJ1-2, with TRBD1 identical over 7 bases. J gave up 4 bases and V 6 bases, and 14 bases lay outside the gene matches. The CDR3 is 15 residues long. Germline loops: CDR1 SQVTM, CDR2 ANQGSEA.

The gene calls are TRBV5-5 and TRBJ2-4; 7 bases are shared with TRBD2. Trimming removed 4 bases from V and 13 bases from J; junction bases left unmatched: 17. CDR1 is SGHKS and CDR2 is YYEKEE in the germline V gene (reference sequence). The CDR3 is made up of 15 amino acids. The CDR3 sequence: CASSRAGTGEGGQYF. The CDR3 bases are TGTGCCAGCAGCCGTGCGGGGACTGGGGAGGGAGGGCAGTACTTC. Full variable domain (remainder filled in from reference TRBV5-5 and TRBJ2-4): DAGVTQSPTHLIKTRGQQVTLRCSPISGHKSVSWYQQVLGQGPQFIFQYYEKEERGRGNFPDRFSARQFPNYSSELNVNALLLGDSALYLCASSRAGTGEGGQYFGAGTRLSVL.

This clone was seen a handful of times. The V and J genes are TRBV20-1 and TRBJ2-7, with D uncertain. Trimming removed 3 bases at V and 3 bases at J, with 6 bases between. The germline gives CDR1 DFQATT, CDR2 SNEGSKA (reference sequence). CDR3 size: 11 residues. CDR3: CSASPDYEQYF. CDR3 nucleotides: TGCAGTGCTAGTCCCGACTACGAGCAGTACTTC.

The chain joins TRBV7-9 to TRBJ2-5; 9 bases map to TRBD1. The CDR3 is 17 residues long. J was trimmed by 5 bases and V by 2 bases; bases with no gene match: 12. CDR1 is SEHNR, CDR2 FQNEAQ, per germline (reference sequence). Written as DNA, the CDR3 is TGTGCCAGCAGCTTAAAGGGCTGGACAGGGGAAGTGGAGACCCAGTACTTC. Its translation: CASSLKGWTGEVETQYF.

The chain employs TRBV10-3 and TRBJ1-5; D ambiguous. CDR3 length: 13 amino acids. Germline V gene lookup returns CDR1 ENHRY and CDR2 SYGVKD. Trimming pared 3 bases from V and 3 bases from J, leaving 6 bases between. The CDR3 sequence: CAISEGNNQPQHF. The CDR3 region has the DNA TGTGCCATCAGTGAAGGGAACAATCAGCCCCAGCATTTT.

The genes are TRBV10-3 and TRBJ1-2; tentative D call: TRBD1 (5 bases). The germline V and J ends were trimmed by 7 bases and 4 bases, with 13 bases remaining between them. In germline, CDR1 is ENHRY, CDR2 SYGVKD. CDR3 length equals 13 residues. CDR3 nucleotide sequence: TGTGCCATCACCTCGGGAGGGACCTATGGCTACACCTTC. Its translation is CAITSGGTYGYTF.

V is TRBV14 and J is TRBJ2-7; 7 bases agree with TRBD1. Unmatched junction bases numbered 8, after V lost 1 base and J lost 5 bases. The CDR3 is 15 residues long. Germline CDR1 SGHDN, CDR2 FVKESK. In nucleotides, the CDR3 is TGTGCCAGCAGCCAAGCAGTGAGGGGGCAGGACGAGCAGTACTTC. It codes for CASSQAVRGQDEQYF.

The table lists this clone with a few counts. The gene calls are TRBV6-5 and TRBJ2-1; 8 nucleotides line up with TRBD2. The CDR3 has 15 amino acids. The ends lost 0 bases at V and 9 bases at J; junction bases unmatched: 7. Germline loops: CDR1 MNHEY, CDR2 SVGAGI. The CDR3 DNA sequence: TGTGCCAGCAGTTACTCTTTGGCGGGAGGCGGTGAGCAGTTCTTC. It codes for CASSYSLAGGGEQFF.

This chain connects TRBV7-9 to TRBJ2-7; 7 bases align to TRBD1. There are 15 residues in the CDR3. In germline, CDR1 is SEHNR, CDR2 FQNEAQ (reference sequence). V was pared by 4 bases and J by 4 bases, with 10 bases of the junction left unmatched. The DNA of the CDR3 is TGTGCCAGCAGCTCAACAGACAGGGCCCCGTACGAGCAGTACTTC. Protein: CASSSTDRAPYEQYF.

V usage is TRBV9 and J usage is TRBJ2-3; possibly TRBD1 for D (6 bases). Germline CDR1 SGDLS, CDR2 YYNGEE. Trimming pared 6 bases from V and 2 bases from J, leaving 16 bases between. The CDR3 is made up of 15 amino acids. This CDR3 is CASTLSDRNTDTQYF. CDR3 nucleotide sequence: TGTGCCAGCACCCTCTCGGACAGAAACACAGATACGCAGTATTTT.

The genes are TRBV5-1 and TRBJ2-4; 11 positions agree with TRBD1. Germline V gene lookup returns CDR1 SGHRS and CDR2 YFSETQ. The CDR3 sequence is 14 residues long. V was pared by 6 bases and J by 6 bases, with 5 bases of the junction left unmatched. The CDR3 nucleotides are TGCGCCAGCACTTCCGGGACAGGGGGAAACATTCAGTACTTC. Translated: CASTSGTGGNIQYF.

V gene TRBV11-2 combines with J gene TRBJ2-1; 12 nucleotides align to TRBD2. Germline V gene sequence: CDR1 SGHAT, CDR2 FQNNGV. The CDR3 sequence is 16 residues long. The J segment lost 4 bases and the V segment lost 5 bases, leaving 6 bases of the junction unmatched. The CDR3 region has the DNA TGTGCCAGCAGCCCCCTAGCGGGAGGGCCATACAATGAGCAGTTCTTC. This translates into CASSPLAGGPYNEQFF.

This sequence joins TRBV5-1 and TRBJ1-3; TRBD1 agrees at 9 bases. Germline V CDR1 and CDR2: SGHRS, YFSETQ. The V and J ends lost 2 bases and 1 base, in that order; junction bases with no gene match: 7. This CDR3 is built from 17 residues. CDR3 residues: CASSFSGTGKSGNTIYF. For the CDR3, the DNA is TGCGCCAGCAGCTTCTCCGGGACAGGGAAATCTGGAAACACCATATATTTT.

V and J are TRBV20-1 and TRBJ1-2; no definite D call. The CDR3 is made up of 10 amino acids. Per the germline V gene, CDR1 is DFQATT and CDR2 is SNEGSKA (reference sequence). V was cut by 1 base and J by 4 bases, with 1 base left in between. Here the CDR3 reads CSARGYGYTF. In nucleotides, the CDR3 is TGCAGTGCTAGAGGCTATGGCTACACCTTC.

A few counts support this clone. The V gene is TRBV14, the J gene TRBJ2-2, with 12 bases fitting TRBD2. CDR1 is SGHDN, CDR2 FVKESK, per germline. J was trimmed by 5 bases and V by 4 bases; bases with no gene match: 2. There are 15 residues in the CDR3. CDR3: CASSRGLAGTGELFF. CDR3 bases: TGTGCCAGCAGCCGAGGACTAGCGGGAACCGGGGAGCTGTTTTTT.

The gene calls are TRBV7-3 and TRBJ2-1; TRBD2 aligns across 7 bases. Germline lookup yields CDR1 SGHTA and CDR2 FQGTGA. This CDR3 comprises 13 residues. V lost 5 bases, J lost 9 bases, and 7 bases stayed unmatched. The CDR3 DNA sequence: TGTGCCAGCAGCGCCCGACTAGCTAGTGAGCAGTTCTTC. Translated: CASSARLASEQFF.

J is TRBJ2-3 and V is TRBV7-9; 10 positions match TRBD2. J gave up 7 bases and V 2 bases, and 18 bases lay outside the gene matches. CDR3 size: 19 residues. Germline CDR1 reads SEHNR; CDR2 reads FQNEAQ (reference sequence). The CDR3 region is CASSLRDPRKREGSNTQYF. DNA for the CDR3: TGTGCCAGCAGCTTAAGGGATCCCCGAAAGCGGGAGGGCTCAAATACGCAGTATTTT.

The chain joins TRBV10-3 to TRBJ2-7, with D perhaps given as TRBD1 or TRBD2 (7 bases each). CDR3 length: 14 residues. Germline CDR1 and CDR2: ENHRY and SYGVKD. CDR3 protein: CASGGARGAYEQYF. CDR3 sequence (DNA): TGTGCGAGTGGGGGGGCCAGGGGGGCCTACGAGCAGTACTTC.